These 6 T cell receptor beta chains were all obtained from the same sample, sequenced in a study of T cell responses to AZD1222 COVID-19 vaccine. TCRdb keeps only in-frame clones here, not all; method: immunoSEQ multiplex PCR. The table lists 150,000 to 200,000 clones, over 80% of them singletons. Sequencing used peripheral blood, obtained on day 0 of AZD1222 vaccination. The receptors were gathered from an adult in good health.

This chain joins TRBV7-9 and TRBJ1-4, with D tentatively TRBD1 (6 bases). CDR3 length: 13 residues. Trimming shortened V by 4 bases and J by 7 bases, and 10 bases separated the two germline ends. Germline V gives CDR1 SEHNR, CDR2 FQNEAQ (reference sequence). CDR3 in DNA: TGTGCCAGCAGCTCCAGGGGAAGTGAAAAACTGTTTTTT. The encoded protein is CASSSRGSEKLFF.

On this clone itself: At one of its ends the junction is not consistent with the germline gene, which may arise from a read error. The gene calls are TRBV3-1 (or the pseudogene TRBV3-2) and TRBJ1-3; 8 bases map to TRBD1. Germline V lookup: CDR1 LGHDT, CDR2 YNNKEL (reference sequence). There are 16 residues in the CDR3. CDR3 coding DNA: TGCGCCAGCAGCCAAGCCGGACAGGGCTCTGGAAACACCATATATTTT. It translates to CASSQAGQGSGNTIYF.

The chain couples TRBV15 to TRBJ1-2; 8 positions agree with TRBD1. The trim removed 4 bases at V and 8 bases at J, leaving 9 bases unmatched. CDR3 length: 14 amino acids. Germline V CDR1 and CDR2: LNHNV, YYDKDF (reference sequence). CDR3 sequence reads: CATSTDRGRGGYTF. CDR3 sequence (DNA): TGTGCCACCAGCACAGACAGGGGTCGCGGGGGCTACACCTTC.

V gene TRBV30 combines with J gene TRBJ2-2, with TRBD1 identical over 9 bases. This CDR3 comprises 14 residues. The ends lost 2 bases at V and 6 bases at J; junction bases unmatched: 4. CDR1 and CDR2 from the germline V gene are GTSNPN and SVGIG (reference sequence). CDR3 region: CAWSTGQGAGELFF. The CDR3 coding sequence is TGTGCCTGGAGTACGGGACAGGGAGCCGGGGAGCTGTTTTTT.

The gene calls are TRBV27 and TRBJ2-1; D gene uncertain. Germline CDR1 is MNHEY and CDR2 is SMNVEV (reference sequence). This CDR3 comprises 15 residues. Trimming removed 3 bases from V and 6 bases from J, with 15 bases in between. As DNA, the CDR3 is TGTGCCAGCAGTTTTTGGACCCCCCTTGGCAATGAGCAGTTCTTC. It specifies CASSFWTPLGNEQFF.

The chain carries TRBV5-8 and TRBJ1-5, with D hard to call. With 3 bases removed from V and 3 bases from J, the gap between germline ends came to 19 bases. CDR1 SGHTS and CDR2 YDEGEE come from the germline V gene. The CDR3 extends over 17 amino acids. CDR3 region: CASSWALDFPNNQPQHF. The CDR3 DNA follows: TGTGCCAGCAGCTGGGCCTTGGACTTCCCCAACAATCAGCCCCAGCATTTT.